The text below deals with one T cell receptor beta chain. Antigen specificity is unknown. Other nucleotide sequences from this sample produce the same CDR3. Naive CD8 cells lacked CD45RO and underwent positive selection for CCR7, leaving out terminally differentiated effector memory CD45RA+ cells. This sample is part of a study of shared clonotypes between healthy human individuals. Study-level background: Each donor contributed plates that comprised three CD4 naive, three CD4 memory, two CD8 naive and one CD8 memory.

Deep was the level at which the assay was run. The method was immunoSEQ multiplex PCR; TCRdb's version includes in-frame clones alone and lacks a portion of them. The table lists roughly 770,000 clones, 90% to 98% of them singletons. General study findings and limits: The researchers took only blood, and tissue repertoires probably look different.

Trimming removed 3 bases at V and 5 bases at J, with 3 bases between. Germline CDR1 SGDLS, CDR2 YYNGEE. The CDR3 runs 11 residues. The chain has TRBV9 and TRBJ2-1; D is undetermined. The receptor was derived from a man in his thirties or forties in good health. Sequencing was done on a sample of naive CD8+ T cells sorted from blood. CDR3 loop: CASSADNEQFF. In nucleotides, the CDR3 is TGTGCCAGCAGCGCAGACAATGAGCAGTTCTTC.